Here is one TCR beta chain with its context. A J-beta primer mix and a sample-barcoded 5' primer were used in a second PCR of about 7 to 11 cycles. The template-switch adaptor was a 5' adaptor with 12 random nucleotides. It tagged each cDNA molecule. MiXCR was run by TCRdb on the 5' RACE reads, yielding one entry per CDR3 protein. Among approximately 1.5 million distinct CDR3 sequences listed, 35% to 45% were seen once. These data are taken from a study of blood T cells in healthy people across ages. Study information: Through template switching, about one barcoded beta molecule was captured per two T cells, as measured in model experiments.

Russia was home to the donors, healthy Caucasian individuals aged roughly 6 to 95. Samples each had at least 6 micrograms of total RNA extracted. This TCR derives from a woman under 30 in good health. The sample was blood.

CDR3: CASRQGPRRYEQYF. The DNA of the CDR3 is TGTGCCAGCAGACAGGGGCCCCGGAGGTACGAGCAGTACTTC. The chain links TRBV14 to TRBJ2-7, with 7 bases identical to TRBD1. This CDR3 spans 14 amino acids. CDR1 is SGHDN, CDR2 FVKESK, per germline. V gave up 6 bases and J gave up 4 bases; unmatched junction bases: 9.